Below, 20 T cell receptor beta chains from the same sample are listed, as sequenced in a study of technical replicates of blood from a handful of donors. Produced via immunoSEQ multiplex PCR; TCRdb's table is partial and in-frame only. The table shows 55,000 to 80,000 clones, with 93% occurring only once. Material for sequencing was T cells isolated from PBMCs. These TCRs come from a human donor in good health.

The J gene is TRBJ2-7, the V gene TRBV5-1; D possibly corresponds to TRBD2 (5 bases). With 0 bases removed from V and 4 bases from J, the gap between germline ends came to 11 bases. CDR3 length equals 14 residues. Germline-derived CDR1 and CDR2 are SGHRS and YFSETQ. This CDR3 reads CASSLGEGTYEQYF. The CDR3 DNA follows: TGCGCCAGCAGCTTGGGCGAGGGAACATACGAGCAGTACTTC.

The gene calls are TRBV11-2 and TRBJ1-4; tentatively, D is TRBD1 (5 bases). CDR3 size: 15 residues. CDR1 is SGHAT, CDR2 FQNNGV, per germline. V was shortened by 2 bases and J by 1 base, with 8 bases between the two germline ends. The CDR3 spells CASSLRGRTNEKLFF. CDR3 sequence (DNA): TGTGCCAGCAGCTTACGGGGGAGAACTAATGAAAAACTGTTTTTT.

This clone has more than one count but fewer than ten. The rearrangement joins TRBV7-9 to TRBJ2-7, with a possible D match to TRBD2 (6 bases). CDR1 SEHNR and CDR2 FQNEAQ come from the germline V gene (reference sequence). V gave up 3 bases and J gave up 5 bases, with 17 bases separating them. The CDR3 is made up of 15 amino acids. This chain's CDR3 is CASSLSGGLFDEQYF. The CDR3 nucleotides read TGTGCCAGCAGCTTGTCTGGGGGGTTATTCGACGAGCAGTACTTC.

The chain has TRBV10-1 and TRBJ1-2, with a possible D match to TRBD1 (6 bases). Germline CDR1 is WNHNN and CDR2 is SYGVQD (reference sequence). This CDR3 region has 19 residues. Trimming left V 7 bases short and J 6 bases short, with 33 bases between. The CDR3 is CASNARISTGQPGEDGYTF. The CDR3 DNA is TGCGCCAGCAATGCTAGAATCTCGACCGGACAGCCCGGAGAGGATGGCTACACCTTC.

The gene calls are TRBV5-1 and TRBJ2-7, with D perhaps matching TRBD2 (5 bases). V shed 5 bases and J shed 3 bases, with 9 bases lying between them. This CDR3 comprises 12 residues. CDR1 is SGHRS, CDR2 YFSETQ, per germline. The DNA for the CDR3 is TGCGCCAGCAGTCCCGGGAACTACGAGCAGTACTTC. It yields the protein CASSPGNYEQYF.

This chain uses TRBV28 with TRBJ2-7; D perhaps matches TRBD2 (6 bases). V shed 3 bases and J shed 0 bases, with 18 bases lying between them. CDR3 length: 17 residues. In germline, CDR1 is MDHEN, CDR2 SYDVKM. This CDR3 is CASSFQTAAGSSYEQYF. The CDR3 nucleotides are TGTGCCAGCAGTTTCCAAACAGCGGCGGGAAGCTCCTACGAGCAGTACTTC.

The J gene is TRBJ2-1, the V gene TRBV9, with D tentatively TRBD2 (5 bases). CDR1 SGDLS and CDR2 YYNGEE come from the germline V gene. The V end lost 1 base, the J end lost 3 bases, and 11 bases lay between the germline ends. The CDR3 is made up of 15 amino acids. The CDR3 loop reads CASSVFGGRYNEQFF. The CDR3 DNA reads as TGTGCCAGCAGCGTATTTGGCGGGCGCTACAATGAGCAGTTCTTC. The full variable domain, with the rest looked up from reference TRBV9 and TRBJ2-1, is DSGVTQTPKHLITATGQRVTLRCSPRSGDLSVYWYQQSLDQGLQFLIQYYNGEERAKGNILERFSAQQFPDLHSELNLSSLELGDSALYFCASSVFGGRYNEQFFGPGTRLTVL.

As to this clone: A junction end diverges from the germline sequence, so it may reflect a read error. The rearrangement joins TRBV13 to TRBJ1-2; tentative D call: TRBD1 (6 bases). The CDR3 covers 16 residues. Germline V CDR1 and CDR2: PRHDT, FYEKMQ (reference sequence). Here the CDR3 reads CASSSTGQTIAYDYTF. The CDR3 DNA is TGTGCCAGCAGCTCGACCGGACAGACGATTGCCTATGACTACACCTTC.

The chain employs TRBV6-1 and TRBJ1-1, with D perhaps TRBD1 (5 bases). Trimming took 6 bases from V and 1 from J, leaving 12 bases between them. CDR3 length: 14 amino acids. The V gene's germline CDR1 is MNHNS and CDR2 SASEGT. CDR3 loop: CASRKGRENTEAFF. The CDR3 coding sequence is TGTGCCAGCAGGAAGGGCAGGGAGAACACTGAAGCTTTCTTT.

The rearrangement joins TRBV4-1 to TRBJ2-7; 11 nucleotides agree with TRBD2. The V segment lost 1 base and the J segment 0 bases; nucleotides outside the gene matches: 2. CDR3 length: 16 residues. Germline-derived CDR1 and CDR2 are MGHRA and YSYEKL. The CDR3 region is CASSQGGLADSYEQYF. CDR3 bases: TGCGCCAGCAGCCAAGGGGGACTAGCGGACTCCTACGAGCAGTACTTC.

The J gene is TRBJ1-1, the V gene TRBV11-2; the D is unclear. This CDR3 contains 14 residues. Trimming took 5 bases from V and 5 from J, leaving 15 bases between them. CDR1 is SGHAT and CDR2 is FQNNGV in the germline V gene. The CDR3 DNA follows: TGTGCCAGCAGCACTCCGAGGAATTGGACTGAAGCTTTCTTT. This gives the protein CASSTPRNWTEAFF.

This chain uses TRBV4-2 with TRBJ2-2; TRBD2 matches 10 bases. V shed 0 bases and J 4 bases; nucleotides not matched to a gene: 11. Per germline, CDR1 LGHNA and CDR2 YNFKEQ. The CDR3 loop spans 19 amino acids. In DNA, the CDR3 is TGTGCCAGCAGCCAAGATCGGATTGGGCTAGCGGGAGCCACCGGGGAGCTGTTTTTT. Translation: CASSQDRIGLAGATGELFF.

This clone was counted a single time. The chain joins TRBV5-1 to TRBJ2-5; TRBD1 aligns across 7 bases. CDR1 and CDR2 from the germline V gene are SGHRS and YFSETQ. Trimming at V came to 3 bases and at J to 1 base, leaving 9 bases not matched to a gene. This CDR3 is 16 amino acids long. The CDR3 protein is CASSSTGALFQETQYF. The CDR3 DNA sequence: TGCGCCAGCAGCTCAACAGGGGCACTCTTCCAAGAGACCCAGTACTTC.

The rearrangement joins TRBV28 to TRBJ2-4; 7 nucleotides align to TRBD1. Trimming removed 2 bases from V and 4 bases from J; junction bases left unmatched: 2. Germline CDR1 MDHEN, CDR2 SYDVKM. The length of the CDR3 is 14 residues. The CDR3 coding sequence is TGTGCCAGCAGTTTAGTGGACAGGAAAAACATTCAGTACTTC. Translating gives CASSLVDRKNIQYF.

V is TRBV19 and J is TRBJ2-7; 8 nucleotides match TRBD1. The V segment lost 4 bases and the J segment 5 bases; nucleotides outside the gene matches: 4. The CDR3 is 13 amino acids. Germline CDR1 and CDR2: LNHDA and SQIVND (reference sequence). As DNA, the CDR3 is TGTGCCAGTAGTACCCAACAGGGGGACGAGCAGTACTTC. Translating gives CASSTQQGDEQYF. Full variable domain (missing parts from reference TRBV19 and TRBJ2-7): DGGITQSPKYLFRKEGQNVTLSCEQNLNHDAMYWYRQDPGQGLRLIYYSQIVNDFQKGDIAEGYSVSREKKESFPLTVTSAQKNPTAFYLCASSTQQGDEQYFGPGTRLTVT.

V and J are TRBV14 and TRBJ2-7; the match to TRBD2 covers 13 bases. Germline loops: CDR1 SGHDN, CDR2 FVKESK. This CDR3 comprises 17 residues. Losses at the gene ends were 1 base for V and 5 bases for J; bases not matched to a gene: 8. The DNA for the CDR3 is TGTGCCAGCAGCCAAGCTCCCGGGACTAGCGGGATCAACGAGCAGTACTTC. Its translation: CASSQAPGTSGINEQYF.

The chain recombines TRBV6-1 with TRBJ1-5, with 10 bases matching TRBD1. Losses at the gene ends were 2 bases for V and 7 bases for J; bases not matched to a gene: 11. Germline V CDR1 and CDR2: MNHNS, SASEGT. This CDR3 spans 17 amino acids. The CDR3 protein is CASSEFAGQGLRQPQHF. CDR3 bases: TGTGCCAGCAGTGAATTTGCGGGACAGGGGTTGCGACAGCCCCAGCATTTT.

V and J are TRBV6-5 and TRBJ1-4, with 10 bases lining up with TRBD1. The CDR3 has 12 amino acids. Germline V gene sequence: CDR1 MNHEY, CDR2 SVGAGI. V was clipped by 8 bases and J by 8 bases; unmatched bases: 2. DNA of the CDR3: TGTGCCAGCCGACAGGGGGCGGAAAAACTGTTTTTT. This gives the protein CASRQGAEKLFF.

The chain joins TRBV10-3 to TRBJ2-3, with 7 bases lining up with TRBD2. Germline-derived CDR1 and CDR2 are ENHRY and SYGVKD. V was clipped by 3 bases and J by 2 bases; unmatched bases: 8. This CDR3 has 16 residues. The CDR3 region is CAISDPRAGITDTQYF. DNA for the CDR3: TGTGCCATCAGTGACCCGAGAGCGGGGATCACAGATACGCAGTATTTT.

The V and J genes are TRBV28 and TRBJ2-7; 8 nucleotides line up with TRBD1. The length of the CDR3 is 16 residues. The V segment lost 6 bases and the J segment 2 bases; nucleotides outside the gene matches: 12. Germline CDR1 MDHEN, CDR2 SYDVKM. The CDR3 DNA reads TGTGCCAGCAGAGCACCCGGGACAGGCCGTCCCTACGAGCAGTACTTC. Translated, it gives CASRAPGTGRPYEQYF.